What follows is one T cell receptor beta chain and its context. Preparation of the TCRbeta library was carried out with unique molecular identifiers. TCRdb re-analysed the PCR reads in MiXCR, keeping a single row per CDR3 protein. The sample lists about 400,000 distinct CDR3 sequences; roughly 22% were seen once. This record belongs to a study of T-cell reconstitution after alpha-beta-depleted transplantation in children. This CDR3 has 17 amino acids. Looked up from germline, CDR1 is DFQATT and CDR2 is SNEGSKA (reference sequence). Germline trimming cut 0 bases from V and 6 bases from J; bases unmatched to any gene: 14.

This chain uses TRBV20-1 with TRBJ2-1; 7 nucleotides match TRBD1. The sample consisted of PBMCs from the stem cell graft donor, taken from the stem cell graft. The sequence came from a human donor who donated a stem cell graft to a child with acute myeloid leukemia. DNA for the CDR3: TGCAGTGCTAGAGAAGCTGTAGCGAGACAGGGTGGCAATGAGCAGTTCTTC. Translating gives CSAREAVARQGGNEQFF.